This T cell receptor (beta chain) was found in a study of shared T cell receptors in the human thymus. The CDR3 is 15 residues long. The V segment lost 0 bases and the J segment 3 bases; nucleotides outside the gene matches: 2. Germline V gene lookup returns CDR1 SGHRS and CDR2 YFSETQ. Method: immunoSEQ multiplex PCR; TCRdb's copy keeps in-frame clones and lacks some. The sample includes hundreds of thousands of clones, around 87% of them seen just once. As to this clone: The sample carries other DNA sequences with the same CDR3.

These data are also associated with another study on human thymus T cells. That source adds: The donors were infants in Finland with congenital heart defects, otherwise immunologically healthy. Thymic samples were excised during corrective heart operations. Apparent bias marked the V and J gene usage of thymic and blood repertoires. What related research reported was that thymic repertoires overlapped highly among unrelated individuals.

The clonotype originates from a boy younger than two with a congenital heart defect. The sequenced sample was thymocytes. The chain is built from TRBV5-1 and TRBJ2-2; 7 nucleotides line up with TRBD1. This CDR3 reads CASSLEGAYTGELFF. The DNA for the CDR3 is TGCGCCAGCAGCTTGGAGGGGGCTTACACCGGGGAGCTGTTTTTT. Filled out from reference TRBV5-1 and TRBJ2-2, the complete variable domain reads KAGVTQTPRYLIKTRGQQVTLSCSPISGHRSVSWYQQTPGQGLQFLFEYFSETQRNKGNFPGRFSGRQFSNSRSEMNVSTLELGDSALYLCASSLEGAYTGELFFGEGSRLTVL.